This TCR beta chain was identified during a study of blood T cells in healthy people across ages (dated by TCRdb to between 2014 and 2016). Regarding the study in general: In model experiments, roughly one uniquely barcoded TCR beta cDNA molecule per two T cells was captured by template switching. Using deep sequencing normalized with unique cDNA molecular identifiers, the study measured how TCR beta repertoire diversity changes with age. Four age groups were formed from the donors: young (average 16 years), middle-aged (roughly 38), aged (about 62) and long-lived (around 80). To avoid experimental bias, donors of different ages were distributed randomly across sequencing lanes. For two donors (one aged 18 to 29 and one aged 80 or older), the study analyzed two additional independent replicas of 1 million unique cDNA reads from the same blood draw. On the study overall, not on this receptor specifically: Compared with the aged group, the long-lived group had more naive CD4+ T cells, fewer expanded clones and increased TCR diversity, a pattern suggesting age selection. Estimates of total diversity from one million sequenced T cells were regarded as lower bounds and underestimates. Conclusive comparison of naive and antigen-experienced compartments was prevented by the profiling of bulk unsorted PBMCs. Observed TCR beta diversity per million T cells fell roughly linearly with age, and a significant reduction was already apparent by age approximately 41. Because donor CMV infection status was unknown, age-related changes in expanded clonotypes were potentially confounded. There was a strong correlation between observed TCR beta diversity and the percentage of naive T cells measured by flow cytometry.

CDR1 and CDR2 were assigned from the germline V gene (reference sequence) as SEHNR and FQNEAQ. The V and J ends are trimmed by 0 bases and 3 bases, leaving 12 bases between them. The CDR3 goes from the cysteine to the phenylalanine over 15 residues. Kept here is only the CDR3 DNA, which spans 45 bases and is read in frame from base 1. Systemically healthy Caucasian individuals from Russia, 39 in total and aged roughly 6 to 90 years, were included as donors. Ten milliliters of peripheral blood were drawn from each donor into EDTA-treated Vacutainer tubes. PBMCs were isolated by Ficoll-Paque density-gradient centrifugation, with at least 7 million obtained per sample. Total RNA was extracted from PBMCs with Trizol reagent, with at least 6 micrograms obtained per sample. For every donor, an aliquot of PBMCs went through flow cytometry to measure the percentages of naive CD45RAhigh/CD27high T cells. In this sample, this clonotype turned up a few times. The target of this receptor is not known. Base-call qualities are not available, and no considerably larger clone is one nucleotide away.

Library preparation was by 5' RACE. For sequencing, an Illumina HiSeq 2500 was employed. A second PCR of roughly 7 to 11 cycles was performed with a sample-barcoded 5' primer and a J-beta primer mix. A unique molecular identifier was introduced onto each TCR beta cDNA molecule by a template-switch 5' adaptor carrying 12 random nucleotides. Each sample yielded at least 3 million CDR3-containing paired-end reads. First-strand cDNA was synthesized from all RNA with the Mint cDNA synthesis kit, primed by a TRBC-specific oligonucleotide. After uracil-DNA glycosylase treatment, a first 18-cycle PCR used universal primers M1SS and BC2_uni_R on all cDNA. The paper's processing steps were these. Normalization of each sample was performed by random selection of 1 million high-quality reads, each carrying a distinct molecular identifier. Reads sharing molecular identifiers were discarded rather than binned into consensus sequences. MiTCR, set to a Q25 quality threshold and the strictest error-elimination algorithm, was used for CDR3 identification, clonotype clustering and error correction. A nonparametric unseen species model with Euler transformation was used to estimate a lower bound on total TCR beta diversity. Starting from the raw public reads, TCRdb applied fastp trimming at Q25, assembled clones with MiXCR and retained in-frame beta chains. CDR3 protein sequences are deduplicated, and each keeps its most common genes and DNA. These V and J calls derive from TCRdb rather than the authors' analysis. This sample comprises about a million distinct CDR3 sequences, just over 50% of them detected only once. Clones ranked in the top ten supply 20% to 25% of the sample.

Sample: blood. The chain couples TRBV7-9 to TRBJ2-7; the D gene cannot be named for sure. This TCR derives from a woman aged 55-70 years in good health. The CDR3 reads CASSLAGGHGYEQYF. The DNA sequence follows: TGTGCCAGCAGCTTAGCGGGTGGGCATGGCTACGAGCAGTACTTC.